This T cell receptor (beta chain) came from a study of T-cell memory formation after mild COVID-19. Findings and caveats of the study: SARS-CoV-2 specificity was not confirmed for second-wave clones peaking on day 37. The finding that pre-infection memory included some responding clones suggested that cross-reactive memory joined.

Employing constant-segment primers, 5'RACE generated TCR alpha and TCR beta cDNA libraries bearing sample barcodes and UMIs. TCRdb recomputed calls from the 5' RACE reads with MiXCR, one row per CDR3 protein. This sample has 200,000 or so distinct CDR3 sequences, with roughly 17% found just once. There are a few counts of this clonotype. Its specificity is not known. The CDR3 consists of 15 residues. Per the germline V gene, CDR1 is LGHNA and CDR2 is YNFKEQ. V lost 0 bases to trimming and J lost 7 bases; unmatched junction nucleotides: 5. The receptor was derived from an adult woman who had mild COVID-19 (a few samples of this study predate the infection). Cell type and time point are not known. The sequencing sample was made of PBMCs or a T cell subset sorted from them (not recorded which). The chain joins TRBV4-2 to TRBJ2-1; 8 nucleotides line up with TRBD2. In nucleotides, the CDR3 is TGTGCCAGCAGCCAAGAGCTAGCGGGCCCTAATGAGCAGTTCTTC. Amino acid sequence: CASSQELAGPNEQFF.